This TCR beta chain originates from a study of blood T cells in healthy people across ages. Overall study findings and caveats: Older age went with lower TCR beta diversity per million T cells, in a roughly linear way. Researchers deemed the diversity estimates from one million T cells underestimates. PBMC samples, being unsorted, prevented any conclusive comparison of naive and antigen-experienced cells.

About this clonotype itself: Its antigen is undetermined.

V was cut by 0 bases and J by 7 bases, with 9 bases left in between. This CDR3 contains 14 residues. RNA extraction gave at least 5 micrograms of total RNA per sample. Alongside a J-beta primer mix, a sample-barcoded 5' primer served in a second PCR lasting about 7 to 12 cycles. MiXCR, applied by TCRdb to the 5' RACE reads, yields one record per CDR3 protein. The sample contains about 1.8 million distinct CDR3 sequences, 49% of which appear only once. The chain couples TRBV12-3 or TRBV12-4 to TRBJ1-4; maybe TRBD1 (5 bases). Sample: blood. The receptor was isolated from a woman aged 40-49 years in good health. As DNA, the CDR3 is TGTGCCAGCAGTTTAGCGGGGGGAAGTGAAAAACTGTTTTTT. This encodes CASSLAGGSEKLFF.